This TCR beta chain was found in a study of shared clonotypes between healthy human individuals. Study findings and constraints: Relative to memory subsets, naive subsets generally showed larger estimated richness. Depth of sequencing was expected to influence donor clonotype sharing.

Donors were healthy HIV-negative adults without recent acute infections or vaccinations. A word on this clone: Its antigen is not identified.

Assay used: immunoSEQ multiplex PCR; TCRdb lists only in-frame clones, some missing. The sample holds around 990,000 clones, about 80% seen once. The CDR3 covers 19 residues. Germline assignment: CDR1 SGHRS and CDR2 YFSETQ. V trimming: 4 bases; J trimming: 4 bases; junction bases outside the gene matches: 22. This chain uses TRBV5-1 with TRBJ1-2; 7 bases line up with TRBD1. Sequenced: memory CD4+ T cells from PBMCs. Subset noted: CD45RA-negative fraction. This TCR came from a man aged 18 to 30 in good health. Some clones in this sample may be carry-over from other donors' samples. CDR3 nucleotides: TGCGCCAGCAGCCCAAAGACCGGGACAGAAGCCCCTTCAAGCTATGGCTACACCTTC. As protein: CASSPKTGTEAPSSYGYTF.